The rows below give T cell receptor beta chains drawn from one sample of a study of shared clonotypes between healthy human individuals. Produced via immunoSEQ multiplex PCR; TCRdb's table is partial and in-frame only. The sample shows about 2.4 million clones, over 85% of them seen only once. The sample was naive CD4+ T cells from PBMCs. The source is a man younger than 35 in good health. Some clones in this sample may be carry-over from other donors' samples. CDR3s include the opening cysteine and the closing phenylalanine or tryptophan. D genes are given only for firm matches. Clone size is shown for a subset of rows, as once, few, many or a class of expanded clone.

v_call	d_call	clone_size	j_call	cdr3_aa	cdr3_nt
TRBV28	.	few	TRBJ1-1	CASSLHRGTEAFF	TGTGCCAGCAGTTTGCACCGGGGCACTGAAGCTTTCTTT
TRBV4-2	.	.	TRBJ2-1	CASSQPKAGGNEQFF	TGTGCCAGCAGCCAACCCAAAGCAGGGGGGAATGAGCAGTTCTTC
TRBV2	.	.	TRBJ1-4	CASRGAGTPNEKLFF	TGTGCCAGCAGAGGTGCCGGGACTCCTAATGAAAAACTGTTTTTT
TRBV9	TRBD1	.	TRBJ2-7	CASSATGDSYEQYF	TGTGCCAGCAGCGCTACAGGGGACTCCTACGAGCAGTACTTC
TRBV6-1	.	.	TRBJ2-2	CASSEGKVANTGELFF	TGTGCCAGCAGTGAAGGGAAGGTTGCGAACACCGGGGAGCTGTTTTTT
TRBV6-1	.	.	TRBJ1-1	CASSEGFRGRDAFF	TGTGCCAGCAGTGAAGGGTTCCGGGGACGGGATGCTTTCTTT
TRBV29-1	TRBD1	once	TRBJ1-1	CSGGQGNTEAFF	TGCAGCGGGGGACAGGGGAACACTGAAGCTTTCTTT
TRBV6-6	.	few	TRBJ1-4	CASSYAAKWEKLFF	TGTGCCAGCAGTTACGCCGCGAAGTGGGAAAAACTGTTTTTT
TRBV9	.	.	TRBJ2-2	CASSPTGSPGELFF	TGTGCCAGCAGCCCCACAGGGAGTCCCGGGGAGCTGTTTTTT
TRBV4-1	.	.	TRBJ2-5	CASSQGFLGGVGETQYF	TGCGCCAGCAGCCAAGGTTTTCTTGGAGGGGTTGGTGAGACCCAGTACTTC
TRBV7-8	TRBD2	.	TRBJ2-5	CASSLASSGSRETQYF	TGTGCCAGCAGCTTAGCGTCTAGCGGGAGCAGGGAGACCCAGTACTTC
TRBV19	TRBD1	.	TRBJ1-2	CASSTPTTGNSYGYTF	TGTGCCAGTAGTACCCCTACGACAGGGAACTCCTATGGCTACACCTTC
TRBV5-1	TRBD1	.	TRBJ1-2	CASSLAGTGEEGYTF	TGCGCCAGCAGCTTGGCAGGGACAGGGGAAGAAGGCTACACCTTC
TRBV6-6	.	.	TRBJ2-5	CASSFRGGGLSETQYF	TGTGCCAGCAGTTTCAGAGGTGGAGGGCTATCGGAGACCCAGTACTTC
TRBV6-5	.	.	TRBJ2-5	CASSYSLGSSSETQYF	TGTGCCAGCAGTTACTCCTTGGGGAGTAGTTCAGAGACCCAGTACTTC
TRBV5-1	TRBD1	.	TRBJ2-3	CASSFATGSADTQYF	TGCGCCAGCAGCTTCGCGACAGGGTCAGCAGATACGCAGTATTTT
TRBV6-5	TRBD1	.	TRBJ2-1	CASSTAGGLEQFF	TGTGCCAGCAGTACCGCAGGGGGCCTCGAGCAGTTCTTC
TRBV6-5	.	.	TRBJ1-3	CASSSGQLSGNTIYF	TGTGCCAGCAGTTCGGGACAACTCTCTGGAAACACCATATATTTT
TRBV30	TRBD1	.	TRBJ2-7	CAWTKTGGLEQYF	TGTGCCTGGACAAAAACAGGGGGCCTGGAGCAGTACTTC
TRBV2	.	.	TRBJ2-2	CASFLAGELFF	TGTGCCAGCTTCTTAGCCGGGGAGCTGTTTTTT
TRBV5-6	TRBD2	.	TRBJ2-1	CASRQLAGAPNEQFF	TGTGCCAGCAGACAACTAGCGGGAGCCCCAAATGAGCAGTTCTTC
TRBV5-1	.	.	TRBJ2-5	CASSLDYRGETQYF	TGCGCCAGCAGCTTGGATTATCGCGGGGAGACCCAGTACTTC
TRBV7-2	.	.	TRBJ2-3	CASSLAGGEDTQYF	TGTGCCAGCAGCTTAGCGGGAGGCGAAGATACGCAGTATTTT
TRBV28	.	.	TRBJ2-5	CASRTGYRETQYF	TGTGCCAGCCGAACAGGGTACAGGGAGACCCAGTACTTC
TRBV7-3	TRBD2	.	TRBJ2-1	CASSFSPGTSGRLFF	TGTGCCAGCAGCTTCAGTCCCGGGACTAGCGGGAGGCTGTTCTTC
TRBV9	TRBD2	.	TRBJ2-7	CASSVGLAGAFSYEQYF	TGTGCCAGCAGCGTAGGACTAGCGGGAGCCTTTAGCTACGAGCAGTACTTC
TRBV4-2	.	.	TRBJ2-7	CASSQVRYEQYF	TGTGCCAGCAGTCAGGTGAGATACGAGCAGTACTTC
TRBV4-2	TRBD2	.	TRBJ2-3	CASSQVETSGRTDTQYF	TGTGCCAGCAGCCAAGTTGAGACTAGCGGGAGAACAGATACGCAGTATTTT
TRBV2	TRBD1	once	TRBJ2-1	CASRARQGPTYEQFF	TGTGCCAGCAGGGCACGACAGGGGCCCACATATGAGCAGTTCTTC
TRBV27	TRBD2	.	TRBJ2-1	CASSLLAGPRGEQFF	TGTGCCAGCAGTTTACTAGCGGGCCCCCGAGGCGAGCAGTTCTTC
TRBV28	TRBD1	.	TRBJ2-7	CASSLGGQGKHEQYF	TGTGCCAGCAGTTTGGGTGGACAGGGGAAACACGAGCAGTACTTC
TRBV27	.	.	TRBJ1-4	CASSPRPGWANEKLFF	TGTGCCAGCAGTCCCCGGCCAGGGTGGGCTAATGAAAAACTGTTTTTT
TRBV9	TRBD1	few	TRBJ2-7	CASSVGQGAYEQYF	TGTGCCAGCAGCGTAGGGCAGGGGGCCTACGAGCAGTACTTC
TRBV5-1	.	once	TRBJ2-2	CASSPQGPGELFF	TGCGCCAGCAGCCCCCAGGGGCCCGGGGAGCTGTTTTTT
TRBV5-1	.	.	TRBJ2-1	CASSFEGNSYNEQFF	TGCGCCAGCAGCTTCGAGGGCAACTCCTACAATGAGCAGTTCTTC
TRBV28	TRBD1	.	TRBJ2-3	CASSRGQGARLQYF	TGTGCCAGCAGTCGGGGACAGGGGGCGCGTTTGCAGTATTTT
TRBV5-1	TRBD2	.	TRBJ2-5	CASSAGGSGETQYF	TGCGCCAGCAGCGCGGGGGGGTCCGGGGAGACCCAGTACTTC